The rows below give T cell receptor beta chains drawn from one sample of a study of blood T cell repertoires in COVID-19. Sequencing used immunoSEQ multiplex PCR; TCRdb keeps in-frame clones, though not all of them. The sample consists of about 100,000 clones, roughly 87% of them appearing once. The sequencing sample was made of peripheral blood. These receptors all come from a man in his 60s with acute or convalescent COVID-19. Each CDR3 is given with its conserved first and last residue. The order of the fields is V gene, J gene, D gene, clone size, CDR3 protein, CDR3 DNA. A D gene is named only where the DNA matches it firmly. For some rows the clone size is stated as once, few or many, or as a class when expanded; others skip it.

V gene: TRBV6-2/TRBV6-3
J gene: TRBJ1-5
D gene: .
clone size: .
CDR3 protein: CASSSGTPNQPQHF
CDR3 DNA: TGTGCCAGCAGCAGCGGGACTCCCAATCAGCCCCAGCATTTT

V gene: TRBV9
J gene: TRBJ2-7
D gene: TRBD2
clone size: .
CDR3 protein: CASSVASGGYEQYF
CDR3 DNA: TGTGCCAGCAGCGTAGCCAGCGGGGGGTACGAGCAGTACTTC

V gene: TRBV5-6
J gene: TRBJ1-2
D gene: .
clone size: .
CDR3 protein: CASSLRGRANYGYTF
CDR3 DNA: TGTGCCAGCAGCTTGCGAGGCAGAGCTAACTATGGCTACACCTTC

V gene: TRBV27
J gene: TRBJ2-1
D gene: .
clone size: .
CDR3 protein: CASSLRGSLLGNEQFF
CDR3 DNA: TGTGCCAGCAGTTTAAGGGGGAGTCTACTAGGCAATGAGCAGTTCTTC

V gene: TRBV4-2
J gene: TRBJ1-4
D gene: TRBD1
clone size: once
CDR3 protein: CASSLRRQGAGKLFF
CDR3 DNA: TGTGCCAGCAGCCTCCGGCGACAGGGGGCGGGAAAACTGTTTTTT

V gene: TRBV2
J gene: TRBJ1-2
D gene: TRBD1
clone size: .
CDR3 protein: CAPKGRGLDGYTF
CDR3 DNA: TGTGCCCCCAAGGGCAGGGGGCTGGACGGCTACACCTTC

V gene: TRBV4-3
J gene: TRBJ1-5
D gene: .
clone size: .
CDR3 protein: CASSQDLTVNQPQHF
CDR3 DNA: TGCGCCAGCAGCCAAGACTTGACAGTCAATCAGCCCCAGCATTTT

V gene: TRBV18
J gene: TRBJ2-7
D gene: .
clone size: .
CDR3 protein: CASSPPVGRYEQYF
CDR3 DNA: TGTGCCAGCTCACCACCGGTAGGGAGGTACGAGCAGTACTTC

V gene: TRBV11-2
J gene: TRBJ2-3
D gene: .
clone size: .
CDR3 protein: CASSFRYTDTQYF
CDR3 DNA: TGTGCCAGCAGCTTCAGGTACACAGATACGCAGTATTTT

V gene: TRBV15
J gene: TRBJ2-7
D gene: .
clone size: .
CDR3 protein: CATSRTDSYEQYF
CDR3 DNA: TGTGCCACCAGCCGGACAGACTCCTACGAGCAGTACTTC

V gene: TRBV11-2
J gene: TRBJ1-3
D gene: TRBD1
clone size: .
CDR3 protein: CASSLAGGFSGNTIYF
CDR3 DNA: TGTGCCAGCAGCTTAGCAGGGGGGTTCTCTGGAAACACCATATATTTT

V gene: TRBV12-3/TRBV12-4
J gene: TRBJ1-1
D gene: .
clone size: once
CDR3 protein: CASSPRMNTEAFF
CDR3 DNA: TGTGCCAGCAGTCCGAGAATGAACACTGAAGCTTTCTTT

V gene: TRBV7-8
J gene: TRBJ1-1
D gene: .
clone size: .
CDR3 protein: CASSLAQVGTEAFF
CDR3 DNA: TGTGCCAGCAGCTTAGCACAGGTAGGCACTGAAGCTTTCTTT

V gene: TRBV6-5
J gene: TRBJ2-7
D gene: TRBD1
clone size: .
CDR3 protein: CASSYYGQGAYEQYF
CDR3 DNA: TGTGCCAGCAGTTACTACGGACAGGGGGCGTACGAGCAGTACTTC

V gene: TRBV4-3
J gene: TRBJ2-2
D gene: .
clone size: once
CDR3 protein: CASSQGGGSTINTGELFF
CDR3 DNA: TGCGCCAGCAGCCAAGGGGGGGGCTCTACAATCAACACCGGGGAGCTGTTTTTT

V gene: TRBV24-1
J gene: TRBJ2-1
D gene: TRBD1
clone size: .
CDR3 protein: CATSDTPGGQGENEQFF
CDR3 DNA: TGTGCCACCAGTGACACCCCAGGGGGACAGGGGGAGAATGAGCAGTTCTTC

V gene: TRBV7-7
J gene: TRBJ2-1
D gene: TRBD2
clone size: .
CDR3 protein: CASSLYLAGSYNEQFF
CDR3 DNA: TGTGCCAGCAGCTTATATCTAGCGGGATCCTACAATGAGCAGTTCTTC

V gene: TRBV5-1
J gene: TRBJ1-3
D gene: TRBD1
clone size: .
CDR3 protein: CASSSSPGQSTFSGNTIYF
CDR3 DNA: TGCGCCAGCAGTTCGTCTCCGGGACAGAGTACTTTCTCTGGAAACACCATATATTTT

V gene: TRBV5-1
J gene: TRBJ2-2
D gene: .
clone size: .
CDR3 protein: CASSASTIAGELFF
CDR3 DNA: TGCGCCAGCAGCGCTAGCACTATCGCCGGGGAGCTGTTTTTT

V gene: TRBV30
J gene: TRBJ1-2
D gene: .
clone size: few
CDR3 protein: CAWSVRRADYGYTF
CDR3 DNA: TGTGCCTGGAGTGTACGGAGGGCCGACTATGGCTACACCTTC

V gene: TRBV10-3
J gene: TRBJ2-7
D gene: TRBD2
clone size: .
CDR3 protein: CAISEGLAGGPGEQYF
CDR3 DNA: TGTGCCATCAGTGAGGGACTAGCGGGGGGGCCGGGCGAGCAGTACTTC

V gene: TRBV2
J gene: TRBJ2-7
D gene: .
clone size: .
CDR3 protein: CASSEWPYEQYF
CDR3 DNA: TGTGCCAGCAGTGAGTGGCCCTACGAGCAGTACTTC

V gene: TRBV2
J gene: TRBJ2-5
D gene: TRBD1
clone size: .
CDR3 protein: CASRAGTGNQETQYF
CDR3 DNA: TGTGCCAGCAGAGCCGGGACAGGCAACCAAGAGACCCAGTACTTC

V gene: TRBV7-2
J gene: TRBJ1-5
D gene: .
clone size: .
CDR3 protein: CASSQYSNQPQHF
CDR3 DNA: TGTGCCAGCAGCCAGTATAGCAATCAGCCCCAGCATTTT

V gene: TRBV20-1
J gene: TRBJ2-7
D gene: TRBD2
clone size: .
CDR3 protein: CSASPTSGVSYEQYF
CDR3 DNA: TGCAGTGCTAGTCCGACTAGCGGGGTCTCCTACGAGCAGTACTTC

V gene: TRBV19
J gene: TRBJ2-3
D gene: TRBD2
clone size: .
CDR3 protein: CASSIVTGGSTDTQYF
CDR3 DNA: TGTGCCAGTAGTATAGTAACGGGAGGAAGCACAGATACGCAGTATTTT

V gene: TRBV5-8
J gene: TRBJ1-2
D gene: TRBD1
clone size: .
CDR3 protein: CASSRDRIYGYTF
CDR3 DNA: TGTGCCAGCAGCCGGGACAGAATCTATGGCTACACCTTC

V gene: TRBV6-2/TRBV6-3
J gene: TRBJ1-1
D gene: .
clone size: .
CDR3 protein: CASSYSMERRDEAFF
CDR3 DNA: TGTGCCAGCAGTTACTCGATGGAGAGGCGGGACGAAGCTTTCTTT

V gene: TRBV30
J gene: TRBJ1-2
D gene: TRBD1
clone size: .
CDR3 protein: CAWATGTGGIYGYTF
CDR3 DNA: TGTGCCTGGGCGACAGGGACAGGGGGGATCTATGGCTACACCTTC

V gene: TRBV5-4
J gene: TRBJ2-5
D gene: TRBD1
clone size: .
CDR3 protein: CASSLQGRETQYF
CDR3 DNA: TGTGCCAGCAGCTTACAGGGGAGAGAGACCCAGTACTTC

V gene: TRBV13
J gene: TRBJ1-1
D gene: TRBD1
clone size: .
CDR3 protein: CASSLAGGITEAFF
CDR3 DNA: TGTGCCAGCAGCTTAGCAGGGGGCATCACTGAAGCTTTCTTT

V gene: TRBV10-2
J gene: TRBJ1-5
D gene: .
clone size: few
CDR3 protein: CASSTGSNQPQHF
CDR3 DNA: TGCGCCAGCAGCACAGGCAGCAATCAGCCCCAGCATTTT

V gene: TRBV5-1
J gene: TRBJ2-5
D gene: .
clone size: .
CDR3 protein: CASSIGQPGETQYF
CDR3 DNA: TGCGCCAGCAGCATCGGACAGCCTGGGGAGACCCAGTACTTC

V gene: TRBV7-3
J gene: TRBJ2-2
D gene: .
clone size: once
CDR3 protein: CASSSSNTGELFF
CDR3 DNA: TGTGCCAGCAGCTCCTCGAACACCGGGGAGCTGTTTTTT

V gene: TRBV27
J gene: TRBJ2-6
D gene: .
clone size: .
CDR3 protein: CASSSLISGANVLTF
CDR3 DNA: TGTGCCAGCAGTTCTCTTATCTCTGGGGCCAACGTCCTGACTTTC

V gene: TRBV9
J gene: TRBJ1-1
D gene: TRBD1
clone size: .
CDR3 protein: CASSAADRVAEAFF
CDR3 DNA: TGTGCCAGCAGCGCCGCTGACAGGGTTGCTGAAGCTTTCTTT

V gene: TRBV7-9
J gene: TRBJ1-1
D gene: TRBD1
clone size: .
CDR3 protein: CASSLNRGAEAFF
CDR3 DNA: TGTGCCAGCAGCCTCAACAGGGGCGCTGAAGCTTTCTTT

V gene: TRBV7-8
J gene: TRBJ2-3
D gene: .
clone size: .
CDR3 protein: CASSGRQPITDTQYF
CDR3 DNA: TGTGCCAGCAGCGGAAGACAGCCGATCACAGATACGCAGTATTTT

V gene: TRBV5-5
J gene: TRBJ1-2
D gene: .
clone size: .
CDR3 protein: CASSSGPTNYGYTF
CDR3 DNA: TGTGCCAGCTCCTCAGGGCCGACCAACTATGGCTACACCTTC

V gene: TRBV24-1
J gene: TRBJ2-3
D gene: .
clone size: .
CDR3 protein: CATSSTPGDTQYF
CDR3 DNA: TGTGCCACCAGTTCGACCCCGGGAGATACGCAGTATTTT

V gene: TRBV5-1
J gene: TRBJ1-3
D gene: TRBD1
clone size: .
CDR3 protein: CASSPGTGGRNTIYF
CDR3 DNA: TGCGCCAGCAGCCCCGGGACAGGGGGAAGAAACACCATATATTTT

V gene: TRBV29-1
J gene: TRBJ2-7
D gene: .
clone size: once
CDR3 protein: CSAEGPSRAEQYF
CDR3 DNA: TGCAGCGCGGAGGGGCCATCTCGGGCCGAGCAGTACTTC

V gene: TRBV4-3
J gene: TRBJ2-7
D gene: .
clone size: .
CDR3 protein: CASSQDTDTLGQYF
CDR3 DNA: TGCGCCAGCAGCCAAGATACGGATACGCTAGGGCAGTACTTC

V gene: TRBV3-1/TRBV3-2
J gene: TRBJ1-4
D gene: .
clone size: .
CDR3 protein: CASSQAGPTNEKLFF
CDR3 DNA: TGTGCCAGCAGCCAAGCAGGGCCAACTAATGAAAAACTGTTTTTT

V gene: TRBV5-1
J gene: TRBJ2-6
D gene: TRBD1
clone size: once
CDR3 protein: CASRKTGIGSGANVLTF
CDR3 DNA: TGCGCCAGCAGAAAGACAGGGATAGGATCTGGGGCCAACGTCCTGACTTTC

V gene: TRBV11-2
J gene: TRBJ2-7
D gene: .
clone size: .
CDR3 protein: CASRAQGKNEQYF
CDR3 DNA: TGTGCCAGCCGCGCCCAGGGGAAGAACGAGCAGTACTTC

V gene: TRBV7-2
J gene: TRBJ1-3
D gene: .
clone size: .
CDR3 protein: CASSLRGSGNTIYF
CDR3 DNA: TGTGCCAGCAGCTTAAGGGGTTCTGGAAACACCATATATTTT

V gene: TRBV7-2
J gene: TRBJ1-5
D gene: .
clone size: .
CDR3 protein: CASSLGLSNQPQHF
CDR3 DNA: TGTGCCAGCAGCTTAGGGCTTAGCAATCAGCCCCAGCATTTT

V gene: TRBV5-1
J gene: TRBJ2-4
D gene: TRBD2
clone size: .
CDR3 protein: CASSPGGRGPSKNIQYF
CDR3 DNA: TGCGCCAGCAGCCCGGGAGGGCGGGGGCCTAGCAAAAACATTCAGTACTTC

V gene: TRBV28
J gene: TRBJ1-1
D gene: TRBD1
clone size: few
CDR3 protein: CASSLRFGTVAWGTEAFF
CDR3 DNA: TGTGCCAGCAGTTTAAGATTTGGGACAGTAGCATGGGGAACTGAAGCTTTCTTT

V gene: TRBV30
J gene: TRBJ1-1
D gene: TRBD1
clone size: few
CDR3 protein: CAWNKGQAGTEAFF
CDR3 DNA: TGTGCCTGGAACAAGGGACAGGCCGGCACTGAAGCTTTCTTT

V gene: TRBV19
J gene: TRBJ1-5
D gene: TRBD1
clone size: .
CDR3 protein: CASRAQGAVGSNQPQHF
CDR3 DNA: TGTGCCAGTAGGGCACAGGGGGCGGTCGGTAGCAATCAGCCCCAGCATTTT

V gene: TRBV11-2
J gene: TRBJ2-7
D gene: .
clone size: .
CDR3 protein: CASSLDRGPYEQYF
CDR3 DNA: TGTGCCAGCAGCTTAGACAGGGGACCCTACGAGCAGTACTTC

V gene: TRBV6-5
J gene: TRBJ1-5
D gene: TRBD1
clone size: .
CDR3 protein: CASSPLEGAGQPQHF
CDR3 DNA: TGTGCCAGCAGTCCCCTGGAGGGGGCAGGTCAGCCCCAGCATTTT

V gene: TRBV5-1
J gene: TRBJ2-2
D gene: .
clone size: few
CDR3 protein: CASSLTGNTGELFF
CDR3 DNA: TGCGCCAGCAGCTTAACAGGGAACACCGGGGAGCTGTTTTTT

V gene: TRBV11-2
J gene: TRBJ2-1
D gene: .
clone size: few
CDR3 protein: CASSWAPSSYNEQFF
CDR3 DNA: TGTGCCAGCAGCTGGGCCCCCAGCTCCTACAATGAGCAGTTCTTC

V gene: TRBV6-5
J gene: TRBJ1-6
D gene: TRBD1
clone size: .
CDR3 protein: CASSSGTGTSPLHF
CDR3 DNA: TGTGCCAGCAGCTCCGGGACAGGGACTTCACCCCTCCACTTT